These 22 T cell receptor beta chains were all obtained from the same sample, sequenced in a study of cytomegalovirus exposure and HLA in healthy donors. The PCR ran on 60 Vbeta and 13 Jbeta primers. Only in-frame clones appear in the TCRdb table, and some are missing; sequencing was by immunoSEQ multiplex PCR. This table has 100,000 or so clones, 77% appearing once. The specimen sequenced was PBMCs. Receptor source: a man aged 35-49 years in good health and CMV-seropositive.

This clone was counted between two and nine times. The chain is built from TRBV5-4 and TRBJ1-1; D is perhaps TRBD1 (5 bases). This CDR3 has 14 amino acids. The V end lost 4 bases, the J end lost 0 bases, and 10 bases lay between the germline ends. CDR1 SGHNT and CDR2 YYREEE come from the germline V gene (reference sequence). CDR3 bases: TGTGCCAGCAGCAATGACAGAGTGAACACTGAAGCTTTCTTT. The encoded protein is CASSNDRVNTEAFF.

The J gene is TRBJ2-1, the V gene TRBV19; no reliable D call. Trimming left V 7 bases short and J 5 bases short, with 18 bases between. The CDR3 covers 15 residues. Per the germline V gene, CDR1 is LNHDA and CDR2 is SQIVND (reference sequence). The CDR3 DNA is TGTGCCAGTAAATATAACGCCAGAGGCAACAATGAGCAGTTCTTC. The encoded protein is CASKYNARGNNEQFF.

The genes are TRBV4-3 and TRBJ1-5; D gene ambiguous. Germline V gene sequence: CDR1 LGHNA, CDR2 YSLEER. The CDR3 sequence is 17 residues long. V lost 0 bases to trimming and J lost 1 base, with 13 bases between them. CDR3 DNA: TGCGCCAGCAGCCAAGATGTAAGTGCGGGGAGCAATCAGCCCCAGCATTTT. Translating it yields CASSQDVSAGSNQPQHF.

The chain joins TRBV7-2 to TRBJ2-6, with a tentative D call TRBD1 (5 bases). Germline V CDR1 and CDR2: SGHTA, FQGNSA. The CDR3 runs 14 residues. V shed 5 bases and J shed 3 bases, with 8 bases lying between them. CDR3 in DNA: TGTGCCAGCAGCCCGCAGGGTGGGGCCAACGTCCTGACTTTC. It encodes CASSPQGGANVLTF.

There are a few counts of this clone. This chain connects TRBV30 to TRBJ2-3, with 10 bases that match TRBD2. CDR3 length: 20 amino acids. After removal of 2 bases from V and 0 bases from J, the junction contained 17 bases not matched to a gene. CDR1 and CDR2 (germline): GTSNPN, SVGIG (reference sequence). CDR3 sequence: CAWSRGAAKGLAASTDTQYF. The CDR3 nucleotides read TGTGCCTGGAGTCGTGGGGCTGCTAAAGGACTAGCGGCGAGCACAGATACGCAGTATTTT.

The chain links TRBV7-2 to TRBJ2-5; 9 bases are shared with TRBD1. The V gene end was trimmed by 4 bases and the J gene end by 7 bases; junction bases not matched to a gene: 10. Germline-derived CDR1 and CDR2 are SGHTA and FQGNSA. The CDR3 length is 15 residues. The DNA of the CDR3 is TGTGCCAGCAGCTCGACGCCGGGACAGGGTATGACCCAGTACTTC. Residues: CASSSTPGQGMTQYF.

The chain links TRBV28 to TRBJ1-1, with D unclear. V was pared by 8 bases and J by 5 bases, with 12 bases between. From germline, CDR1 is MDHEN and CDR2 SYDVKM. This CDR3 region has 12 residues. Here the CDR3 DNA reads TGTGCCAGCTATGACCAGGAAACTGAAGCTTTCTTT. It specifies CASYDQETEAFF.

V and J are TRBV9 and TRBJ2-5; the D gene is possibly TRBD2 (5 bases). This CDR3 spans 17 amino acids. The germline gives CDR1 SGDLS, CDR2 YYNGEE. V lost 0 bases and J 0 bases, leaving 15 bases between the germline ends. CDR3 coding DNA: TGTGCCAGCAGCGTAGCGGAGCAGCGGACGTACCAAGAGACCCAGTACTTC. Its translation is CASSVAEQRTYQETQYF.

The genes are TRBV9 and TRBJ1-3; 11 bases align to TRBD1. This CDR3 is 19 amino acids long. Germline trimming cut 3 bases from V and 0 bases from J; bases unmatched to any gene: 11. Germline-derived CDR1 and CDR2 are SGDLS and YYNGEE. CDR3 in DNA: TGTGCCAGCAGCGAAGGACAGGGGGCCGAAAGAAGCTCTGGAAACACCATATATTTT. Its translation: CASSEGQGAERSSGNTIYF.

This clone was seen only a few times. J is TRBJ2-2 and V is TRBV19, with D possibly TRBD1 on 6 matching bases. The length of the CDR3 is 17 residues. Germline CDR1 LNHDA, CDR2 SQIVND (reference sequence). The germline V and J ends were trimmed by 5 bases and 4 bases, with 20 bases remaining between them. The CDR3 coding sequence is TGTGCCAGTAGTGTTTCGTGGGACACCGAGGCCACCGGGGAGCTGTTTTTT. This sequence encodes CASSVSWDTEATGELFF.

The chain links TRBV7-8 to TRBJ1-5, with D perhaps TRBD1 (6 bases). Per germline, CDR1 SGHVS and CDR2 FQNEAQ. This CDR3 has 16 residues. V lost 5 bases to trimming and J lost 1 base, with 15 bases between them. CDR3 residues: CASSPIQGRSNQPQHF. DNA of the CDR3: TGTGCCAGCAGCCCCATACAGGGAAGGAGCAATCAGCCCCAGCATTTT.

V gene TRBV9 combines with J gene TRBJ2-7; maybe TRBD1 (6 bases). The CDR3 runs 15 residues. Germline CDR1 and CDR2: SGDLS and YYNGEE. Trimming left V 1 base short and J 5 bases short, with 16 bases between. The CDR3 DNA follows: TGTGCCAGCAGCGTAACTGGACAGTTCGGCCACGAGCAGTACTTC. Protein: CASSVTGQFGHEQYF.

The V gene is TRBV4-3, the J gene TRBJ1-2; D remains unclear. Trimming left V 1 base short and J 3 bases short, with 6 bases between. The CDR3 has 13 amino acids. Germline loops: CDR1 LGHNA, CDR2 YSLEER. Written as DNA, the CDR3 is TGCGCCAGCAGCCAAGCTGCGTACTATGGCTACACCTTC. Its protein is CASSQAAYYGYTF.

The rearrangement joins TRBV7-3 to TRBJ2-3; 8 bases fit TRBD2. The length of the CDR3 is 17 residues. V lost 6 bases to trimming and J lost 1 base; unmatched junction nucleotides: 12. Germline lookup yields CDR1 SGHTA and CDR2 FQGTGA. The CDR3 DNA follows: TGTGCCAGCAGTCGAAGGCCCAGCGGGGGACGCACAGATACGCAGTATTTT. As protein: CASSRRPSGGRTDTQYF.

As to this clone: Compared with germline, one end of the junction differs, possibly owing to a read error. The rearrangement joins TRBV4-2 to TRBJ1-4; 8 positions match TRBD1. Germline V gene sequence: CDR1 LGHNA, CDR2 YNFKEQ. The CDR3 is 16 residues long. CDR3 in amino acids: CASRQGQGATNEKLFF. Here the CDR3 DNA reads TGTGCCAGCAGACAAGGGCAGGGGGCTACTAATGAAAAACTGTTTTTT.

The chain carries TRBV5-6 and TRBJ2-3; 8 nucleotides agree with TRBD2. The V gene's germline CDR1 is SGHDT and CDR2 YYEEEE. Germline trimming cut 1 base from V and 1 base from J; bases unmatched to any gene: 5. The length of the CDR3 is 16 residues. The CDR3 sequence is CASSLIGGGRTDTQYF. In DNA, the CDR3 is TGTGCCAGCAGCTTGATCGGCGGGGGGCGCACAGATACGCAGTATTTT.

CDR3 amino acids: CASSLPGGHETQYF. The CDR3, as DNA: TGTGCCAGCTCACTCCCGGGGGGCCACGAGACCCAGTACTTC. This sequence joins TRBV5-4 and TRBJ2-5, with a tentative D call TRBD2 (7 bases). V was shortened by 7 bases and J by 5 bases, with 18 bases between the two germline ends. Germline values: CDR1 SGHNT, CDR2 YYREEE (reference sequence). CDR3 length: 14 residues.

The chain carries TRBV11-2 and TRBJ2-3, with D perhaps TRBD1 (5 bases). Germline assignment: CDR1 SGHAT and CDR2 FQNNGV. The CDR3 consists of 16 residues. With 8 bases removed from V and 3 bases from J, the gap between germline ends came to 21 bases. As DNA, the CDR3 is TGTGCCAGCGACCTGGGCGGCGCAGGGTTGACAGATACGCAGTATTTT. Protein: CASDLGGAGLTDTQYF.

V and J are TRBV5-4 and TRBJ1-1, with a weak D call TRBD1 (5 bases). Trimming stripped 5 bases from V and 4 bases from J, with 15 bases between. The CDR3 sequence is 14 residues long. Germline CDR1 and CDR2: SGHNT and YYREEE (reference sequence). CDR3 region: CASRPTYQGTEAFF. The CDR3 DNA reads TGTGCCAGCAGGCCTACATACCAGGGCACTGAAGCTTTCTTT. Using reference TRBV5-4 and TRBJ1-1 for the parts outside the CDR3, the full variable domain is ETGVTQSPTHLIKTRGQQVTLRCSSQSGHNTVSWYQQALGQGPQFIFQYYREEENGRGNFPPRFSGLQFPNYSSELNVNALELDDSALYLCASRPTYQGTEAFFGQGTRLTVV.

DNA for the CDR3: TGCGCCAGCAGCCAAGATATAAGGGCTAGCGGGCGCACAGATACGCAGTATTTT. Its translation: CASSQDIRASGRTDTQYF. The V gene is TRBV4-3, the J gene TRBJ2-3; 8 bases are shared with TRBD2. Germline CDR1 reads LGHNA; CDR2 reads YSLEER. With 0 bases clipped from V and 1 base from J, the junction kept 9 bases outside the gene matches. This CDR3 comprises 18 residues.

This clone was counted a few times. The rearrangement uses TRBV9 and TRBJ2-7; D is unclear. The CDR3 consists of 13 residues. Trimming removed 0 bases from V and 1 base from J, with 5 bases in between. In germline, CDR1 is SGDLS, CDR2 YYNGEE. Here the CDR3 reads CASSVGLSYEQYF. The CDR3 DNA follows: TGTGCCAGCAGCGTAGGCCTATCCTACGAGCAGTACTTC.

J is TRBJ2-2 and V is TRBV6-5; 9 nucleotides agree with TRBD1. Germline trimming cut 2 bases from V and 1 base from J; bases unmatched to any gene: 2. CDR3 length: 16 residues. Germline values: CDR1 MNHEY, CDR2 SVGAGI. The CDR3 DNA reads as TGTGCCAGCAGTTACAGGGGACAGGGGAACACCGGGGAGCTGTTTTTT. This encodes CASSYRGQGNTGELFF.